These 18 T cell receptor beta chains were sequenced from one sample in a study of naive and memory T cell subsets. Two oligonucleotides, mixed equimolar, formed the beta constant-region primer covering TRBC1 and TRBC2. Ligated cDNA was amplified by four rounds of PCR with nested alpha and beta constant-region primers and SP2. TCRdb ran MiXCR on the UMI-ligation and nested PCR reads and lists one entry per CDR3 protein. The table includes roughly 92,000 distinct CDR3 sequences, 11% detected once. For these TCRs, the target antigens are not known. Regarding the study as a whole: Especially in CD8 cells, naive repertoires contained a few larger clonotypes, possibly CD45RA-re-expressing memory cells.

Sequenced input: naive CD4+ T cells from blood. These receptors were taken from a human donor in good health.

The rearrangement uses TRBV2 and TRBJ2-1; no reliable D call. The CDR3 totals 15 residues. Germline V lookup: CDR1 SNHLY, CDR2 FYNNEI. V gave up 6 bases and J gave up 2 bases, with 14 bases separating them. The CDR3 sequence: CASRIRHMAYNEQFF. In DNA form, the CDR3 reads TGTGCCAGCAGGATACGACACATGGCCTACAATGAGCAGTTCTTC.

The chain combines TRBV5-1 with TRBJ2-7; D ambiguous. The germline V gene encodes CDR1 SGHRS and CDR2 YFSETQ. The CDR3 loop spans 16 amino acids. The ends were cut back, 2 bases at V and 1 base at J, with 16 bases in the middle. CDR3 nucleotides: TGCGCCAGCAGCTTAGATCCGGCACGGGCATCCTACGAGCAGTACTTC. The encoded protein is CASSLDPARASYEQYF.

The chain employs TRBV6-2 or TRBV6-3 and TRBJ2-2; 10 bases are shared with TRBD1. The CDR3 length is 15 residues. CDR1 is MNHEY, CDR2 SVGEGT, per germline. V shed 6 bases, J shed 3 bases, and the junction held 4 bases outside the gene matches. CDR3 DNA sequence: TGTGCCAGCAGGACAGGGGGCAAGTACACCGGGGAGCTGTTTTTT. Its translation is CASRTGGKYTGELFF.

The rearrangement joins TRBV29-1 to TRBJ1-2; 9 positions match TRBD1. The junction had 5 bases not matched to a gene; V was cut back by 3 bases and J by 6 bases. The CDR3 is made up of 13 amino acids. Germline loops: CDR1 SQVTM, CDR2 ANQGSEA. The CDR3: CSVENRGRDGYTF. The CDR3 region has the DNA TGCAGCGTTGAGAACAGGGGGCGGGATGGCTACACCTTC.

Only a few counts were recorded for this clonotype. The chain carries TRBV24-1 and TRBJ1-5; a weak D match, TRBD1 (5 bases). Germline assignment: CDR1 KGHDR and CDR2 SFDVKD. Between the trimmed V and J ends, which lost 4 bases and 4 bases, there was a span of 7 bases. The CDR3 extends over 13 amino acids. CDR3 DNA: TGTGCCACCAGTGACAGGGCTAATCAGCCCCAGCATTTT. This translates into CATSDRANQPQHF.

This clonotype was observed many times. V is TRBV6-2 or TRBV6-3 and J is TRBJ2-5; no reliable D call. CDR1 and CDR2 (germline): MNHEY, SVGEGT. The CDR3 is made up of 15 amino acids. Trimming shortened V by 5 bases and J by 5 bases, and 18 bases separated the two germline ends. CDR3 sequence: CASSMFDTARETQYF. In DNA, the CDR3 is TGTGCCAGCAGTATGTTCGACACCGCACGGGAGACCCAGTACTTC.

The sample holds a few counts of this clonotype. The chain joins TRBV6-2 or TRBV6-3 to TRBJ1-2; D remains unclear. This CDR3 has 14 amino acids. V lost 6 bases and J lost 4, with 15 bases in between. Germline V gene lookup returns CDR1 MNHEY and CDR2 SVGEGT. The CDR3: CASSRTGRIYGYTF. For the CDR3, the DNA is TGTGCCAGCAGCCGCACCGGGAGGATCTATGGCTACACCTTC.

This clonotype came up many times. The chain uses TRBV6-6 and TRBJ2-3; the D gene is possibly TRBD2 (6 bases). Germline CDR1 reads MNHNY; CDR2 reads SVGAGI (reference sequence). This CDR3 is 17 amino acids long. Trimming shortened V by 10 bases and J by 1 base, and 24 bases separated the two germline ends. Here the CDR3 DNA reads TGTGCCACCAGATCTCCAGCTTCTTGGGGGGGCACAGATACGCAGTATTTT. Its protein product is CATRSPASWGGTDTQYF.

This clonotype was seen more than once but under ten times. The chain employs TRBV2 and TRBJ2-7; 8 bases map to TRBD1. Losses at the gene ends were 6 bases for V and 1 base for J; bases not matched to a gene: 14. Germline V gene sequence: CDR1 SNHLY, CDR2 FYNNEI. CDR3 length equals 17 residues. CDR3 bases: TGTGCCAGCAGAGCCGGACAGGGCTTTTTAGAATCCTACGAGCAGTACTTC. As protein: CASRAGQGFLESYEQYF. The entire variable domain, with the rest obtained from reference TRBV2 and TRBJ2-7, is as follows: EPEVTQTPSHQVTQMGQEVILRCVPISNHLYFYWYRQILGQKVEFLVSFYNNEISEKSEIFDDQFSVERPDGSNFTLKIRSTKLEDSAMYFCASRAGQGFLESYEQYFGPGTRLTVT.

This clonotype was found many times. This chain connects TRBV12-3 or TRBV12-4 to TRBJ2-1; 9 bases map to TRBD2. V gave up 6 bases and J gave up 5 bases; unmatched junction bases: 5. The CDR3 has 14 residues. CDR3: CASRPTSGHNEQFF. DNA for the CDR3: TGTGCCAGCAGGCCGACTAGCGGCCACAATGAGCAGTTCTTC.

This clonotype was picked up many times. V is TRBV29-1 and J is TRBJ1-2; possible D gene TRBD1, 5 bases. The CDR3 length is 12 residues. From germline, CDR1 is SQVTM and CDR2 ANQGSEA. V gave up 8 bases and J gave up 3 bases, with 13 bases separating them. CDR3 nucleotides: TGCAGCACGCGGGGGGTCGACTATGGCTACACCTTC. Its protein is CSTRGVDYGYTF. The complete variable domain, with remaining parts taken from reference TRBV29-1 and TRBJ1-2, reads SAVISQKPSRDICQRGTSLTIQCQVDSQVTMMFWYRQQPGQSLTLIATANQGSEATYESGFVIDKFPISRPNLTFSTLTVSNMSPEDSSIYLCSTRGVDYGYTFGSGTRLTVV.

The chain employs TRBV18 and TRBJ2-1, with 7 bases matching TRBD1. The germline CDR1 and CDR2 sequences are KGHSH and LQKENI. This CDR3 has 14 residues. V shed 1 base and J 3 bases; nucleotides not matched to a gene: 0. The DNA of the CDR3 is TGTGCCAGCTCACCACGACAGGGCTACAATGAGCAGTTCTTC. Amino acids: CASSPRQGYNEQFF.

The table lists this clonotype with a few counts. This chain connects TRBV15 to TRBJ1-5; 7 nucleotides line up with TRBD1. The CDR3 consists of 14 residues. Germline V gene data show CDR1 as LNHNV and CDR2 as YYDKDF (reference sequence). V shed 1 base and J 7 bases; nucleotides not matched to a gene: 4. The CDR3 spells CATSRVGGGQPQHF. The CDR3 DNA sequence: TGTGCCACCAGCAGAGTGGGAGGGGGCCAGCCCCAGCATTTT.

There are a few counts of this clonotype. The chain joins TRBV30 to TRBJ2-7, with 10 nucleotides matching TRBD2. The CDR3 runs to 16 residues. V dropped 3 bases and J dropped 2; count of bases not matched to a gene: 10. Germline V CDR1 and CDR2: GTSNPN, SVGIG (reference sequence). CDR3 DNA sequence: TGTGCCTGGAGCGCGGACCGGACTAGCGGACCCTACGAGCAGTACTTC. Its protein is CAWSADRTSGPYEQYF.

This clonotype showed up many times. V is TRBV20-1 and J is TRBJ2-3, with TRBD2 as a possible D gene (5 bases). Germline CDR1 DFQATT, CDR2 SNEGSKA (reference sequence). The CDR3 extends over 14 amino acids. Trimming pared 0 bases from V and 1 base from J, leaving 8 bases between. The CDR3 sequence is CSARDVSGTDTQYF. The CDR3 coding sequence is TGCAGTGCTAGAGATGTTAGCGGCACAGATACGCAGTATTTT.

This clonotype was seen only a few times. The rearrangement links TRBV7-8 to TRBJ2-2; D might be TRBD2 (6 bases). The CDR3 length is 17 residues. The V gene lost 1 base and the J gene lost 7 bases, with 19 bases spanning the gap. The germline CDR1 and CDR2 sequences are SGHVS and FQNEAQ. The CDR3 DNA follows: TGTGCCAGCAGCTTAGTTTCCGGACTAAGTCTCGGCGGGGAGCTGTTTTTT. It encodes CASSLVSGLSLGGELFF.

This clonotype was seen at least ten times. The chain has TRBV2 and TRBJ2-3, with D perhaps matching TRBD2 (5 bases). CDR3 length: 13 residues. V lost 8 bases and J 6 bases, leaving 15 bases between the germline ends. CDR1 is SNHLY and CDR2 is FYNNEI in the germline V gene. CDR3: CASVRAPGDTQYF. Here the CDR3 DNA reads TGTGCCAGCGTTAGGGCGCCGGGGGATACGCAGTATTTT.

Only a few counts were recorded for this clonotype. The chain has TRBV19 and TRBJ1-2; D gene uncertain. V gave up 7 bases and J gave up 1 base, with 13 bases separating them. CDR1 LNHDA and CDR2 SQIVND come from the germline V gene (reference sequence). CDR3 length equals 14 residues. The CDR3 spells CASNPGSFNYGYTF. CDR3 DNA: TGTGCCAGTAACCCAGGAAGCTTTAACTATGGCTACACCTTC. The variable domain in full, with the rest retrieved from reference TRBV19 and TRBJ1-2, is DGGITQSPKYLFRKEGQNVTLSCEQNLNHDAMYWYRQDPGQGLRLIYYSQIVNDFQKGDIAEGYSVSREKKESFPLTVTSAQKNPTAFYLCASNPGSFNYGYTFGSGTRLTVV.